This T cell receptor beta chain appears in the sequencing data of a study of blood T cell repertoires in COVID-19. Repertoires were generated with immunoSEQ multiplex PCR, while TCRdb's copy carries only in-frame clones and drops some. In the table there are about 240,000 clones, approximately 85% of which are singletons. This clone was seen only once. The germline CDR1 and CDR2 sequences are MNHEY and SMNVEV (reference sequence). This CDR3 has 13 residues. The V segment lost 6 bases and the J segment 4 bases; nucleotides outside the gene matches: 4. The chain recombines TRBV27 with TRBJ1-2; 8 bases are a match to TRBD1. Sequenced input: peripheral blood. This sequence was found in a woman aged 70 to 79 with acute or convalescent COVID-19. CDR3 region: CASRDTGGYGYTF. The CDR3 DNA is TGTGCCAGCAGAGATACAGGGGGCTATGGCTACACCTTC.